Following are 32 T cell receptor beta chains from one sample sequenced in a study of blood T cell repertoires in COVID-19. Measured with immunoSEQ multiplex PCR; TCRdb has only the in-frame clones, and not every one. The data hold roughly 160,000 clones, with more than 65% observed a single time. The material sequenced was peripheral blood. The source of these receptors is a woman in her sixties or seventies with COVID-19, enrolled during active disease.

V is TRBV7-8 and J is TRBJ2-1, with 7 bases identical to TRBD1. Germline V gene lookup returns CDR1 SGHVS and CDR2 FQNEAQ. The CDR3 runs 17 residues. Germline trimming cut 3 bases from V and 9 bases from J; bases unmatched to any gene: 17. CDR3 loop: CASSFYQLRDSFGEQFF. CDR3 bases: TGTGCCAGCAGCTTTTATCAGCTGAGGGACAGTTTCGGTGAGCAGTTCTTC.

The chain joins TRBV29-1 to TRBJ2-4; D might be TRBD2 (6 bases). V was shortened by 5 bases and J by 6 bases, with 14 bases between the two germline ends. CDR3 length: 13 residues. Germline CDR1 SQVTM, CDR2 ANQGSEA. The CDR3 sequence: CSVRTTSGNIQYF. DNA for the CDR3: TGCAGCGTTCGGACTACAAGTGGAAACATTCAGTACTTC.

The J gene is TRBJ2-7, the V gene TRBV28; a weak D match, TRBD2 (5 bases). Germline V gene data show CDR1 as MDHEN and CDR2 as SYDVKM. The CDR3 has 12 residues. V was cut by 2 bases and J by 6 bases, with 8 bases left in between. In DNA form, the CDR3 reads TGTGCCAGCAGTTTACCTGGAGGCGAGCAGTACGTC. Translating gives CASSLPGGEQYV.

This clone has only one observation. J is TRBJ1-6 and V is TRBV30; a weak D match, TRBD1 (5 bases). The CDR3 length is 15 residues. Germline V gene data show CDR1 as GTSNPN and CDR2 as SVGIG (reference sequence). V gave up 2 bases and J gave up 5 bases, with 13 bases separating them. CDR3: CAWSMAGANNSPLHF. CDR3 nucleotide sequence: TGTGCCTGGAGTATGGCTGGGGCCAATAATTCACCCCTCCACTTT.

The chain couples TRBV20-1 to TRBJ1-5, with D perhaps TRBD1 (6 bases). Looked up from germline, CDR1 is DFQATT and CDR2 is SNEGSKA (reference sequence). CDR3 length: 13 amino acids. Trimming removed 3 bases at V and 7 bases at J, with 13 bases between. The CDR3 region is CSASQFGGQPQHF. CDR3 in DNA: TGCAGTGCTAGTCAATTTGGGGGCCAGCCCCAGCATTTT.

The chain uses TRBV7-2 and TRBJ2-3; D gene unclear. V was pared by 5 bases and J by 0 bases, with 9 bases between. Germline loops: CDR1 SGHTA, CDR2 FQGNSA. This CDR3 is built from 14 residues. The CDR3 spells CASSPPGSTDTQYF. CDR3 DNA sequence: TGTGCCAGCAGCCCTCCGGGTAGCACAGATACGCAGTATTTT.

The chain combines TRBV29-1 with TRBJ1-1; D is ambiguous. This CDR3 is 12 amino acids long. The ends were cut back, 4 bases at V and 2 bases at J, with 8 bases in the middle. Germline CDR1 reads SQVTM; CDR2 reads ANQGSEA. The CDR3 sequence is CSVGIPNTEAFF. For the CDR3, the DNA is TGCAGCGTTGGTATCCCTAACACTGAAGCTTTCTTT.

This clone appeared once. The rearrangement uses TRBV7-8 and TRBJ2-5, with D hard to call. Trimming removed 5 bases at V and 4 bases at J, with 20 bases between. Germline V lookup: CDR1 SGHVS, CDR2 FQNEAQ. The CDR3 runs to 16 residues. CDR3 in amino acids: CASSNYRVPTLETQYF. The CDR3 DNA sequence: TGTGCCAGCAGCAACTACCGGGTCCCCACGTTAGAGACCCAGTACTTC.

This rearrangement joins TRBV28 to TRBJ1-5, with a tentative D call TRBD1 (5 bases). V was shortened by 8 bases and J by 1 base, with 12 bases between the two germline ends. CDR3 size: 14 residues. Germline V gene sequence: CDR1 MDHEN, CDR2 SYDVKM. The CDR3 DNA reads TGTGCCAGCGCTGGCCAGGGAAGCAATCAGCCCCAGCATTTT. This translates into CASAGQGSNQPQHF. Variable domain in full (rest from reference TRBV28 and TRBJ1-5): DVKVTQSSRYLVKRTGEKVFLECVQDMDHENMFWYRQDPGLGLRLIYFSYDVKMKEKGDIPEGYSVSREKKERFSLILESASTNQTSMYLCASAGQGSNQPQHFGDGTRLSIL.

The genes are TRBV12-3 or TRBV12-4 and TRBJ1-1; D unclear. The CDR3 loop spans 13 amino acids. Trimming pared 1 base from V and 5 bases from J, leaving 8 bases between. CDR3: CASSLGPGTEAFF. The CDR3 bases are TGTGCCAGCAGTTTAGGACCCGGGACTGAAGCTTTCTTT.

The chain employs TRBV29-1 and TRBJ2-7; tentatively, D is TRBD1 (5 bases). The germline V gene encodes CDR1 SQVTM and CDR2 ANQGSEA. V was cut by 4 bases and J by 0 bases, with 13 bases left in between. The CDR3 length is 14 residues. CDR3 bases: TGCAGCGTTGTGGGCCGAGACAGCTCCTACGAGCAGTACTTC. Amino acids: CSVVGRDSSYEQYF.

The chain recombines TRBV19 with TRBJ2-3; 10 bases line up with TRBD2. The germline V gene has CDR1 LNHDA and CDR2 SQIVND (reference sequence). The CDR3 spans 15 residues. V was pared by 3 bases and J by 5 bases, with 5 bases of the junction left unmatched. The CDR3 DNA is TGTGCCAGTAGTATGCTAGCGGGGGTAGGAGATACGCAGTATTTT. This sequence encodes CASSMLAGVGDTQYF.

This clone appeared a few times. The genes are TRBV7-6 and TRBJ2-2, with D possibly being TRBD2 (6 bases). V was shortened by 8 bases and J by 2 bases, with 15 bases between the two germline ends. Germline values: CDR1 SGHVS, CDR2 FNYEAQ. The CDR3 sequence is 15 residues long. CDR3 residues: CASRHGLSNTGELFF. The DNA for the CDR3 is TGTGCCAGCCGTCACGGACTATCTAACACCGGGGAGCTGTTTTTT.

This clone was picked up a small number of times. The chain joins TRBV10-3 to TRBJ2-1; a possible D gene is TRBD2 (5 bases). Per germline, CDR1 ENHRY and CDR2 SYGVKD. Trimming took 10 bases from V and 10 from J, leaving 14 bases between them. The CDR3 length is 11 residues. The DNA of the CDR3 is TGTGCCACTGAAGGAGCGGAGGAGCAGTTCTTC. Translating gives CATEGAEEQFF.

The chain uses TRBV24-1 and TRBJ1-3, with D perhaps matching TRBD1 (5 bases). Between the trimmed V and J ends, which lost 4 bases and 4 bases, there was a span of 19 bases. Germline assignment: CDR1 KGHDR and CDR2 SFDVKD. CDR3 size: 17 residues. CDR3 sequence: CATSDTLGLVGGNTIYF. For the CDR3, the DNA is TGTGCCACCAGTGACACTTTGGGACTTGTCGGAGGAAACACCATATATTTT.

This clone was seen just once. The rearrangement joins TRBV2 to TRBJ2-1, with 7 bases identical to TRBD2. With V trimmed by 6 bases and J by 15 bases, 8 bases remained unmatched. This CDR3 is 11 amino acids long. Germline CDR1 is SNHLY and CDR2 is FYNNEI. The CDR3 is CASRSRTRWFF. CDR3 nucleotide sequence: TGTGCCAGCAGGAGTCGGACTAGATGGTTCTTC.

The chain recombines TRBV4-2 with TRBJ1-1, with 9 bases identical to TRBD1. This CDR3 is 15 amino acids long. V lost 4 bases and J lost 3; bases outside the gene matches: 6. Germline CDR1 and CDR2: LGHNA and YNFKEQ. CDR3 nucleotides: TGTGCCAGCAGCCCCTACAGGGGGCGTGACACTGAAGCTTTCTTT. Translated: CASSPYRGRDTEAFF.

The chain carries TRBV3-1 (or the pseudogene TRBV3-2) and TRBJ2-1, with 10 bases lining up with TRBD2. With 2 bases clipped from V and 8 bases from J, the junction kept 9 bases outside the gene matches. The germline CDR1 and CDR2 sequences are LGHDT and YNNKEL (reference sequence). The CDR3 has 16 amino acids. DNA of the CDR3: TGTGCCAGCAGCCAACCGTCTAGCGGGGGTTGGGATGAGCAGTTCTTC. It codes for CASSQPSSGGWDEQFF.

This chain links TRBV15 with TRBJ2-2; possible D gene TRBD1, 5 bases. Trimming pared 6 bases from V and 8 bases from J, leaving 16 bases between. CDR3 length: 14 amino acids. Germline V lookup: CDR1 LNHNV, CDR2 YYDKDF (reference sequence). CDR3 sequence (DNA): TGTGCCACCAGACCTCGGTCAGGGTTTGGGGAGCTGTTTTTT. This gives the protein CATRPRSGFGELFF.

V and J are TRBV11-3 and TRBJ2-1, with 8 bases that match TRBD1. Germline V gives CDR1 SGHNT, CDR2 YENEEA. This CDR3 is 15 amino acids long. V was pared by 3 bases and J by 2 bases, with 3 bases of the junction left unmatched. The CDR3 sequence is CASSFRQGPYNEQFF. DNA of the CDR3: TGTGCCAGCAGCTTCCGACAGGGGCCCTACAATGAGCAGTTCTTC.

This chain uses TRBV7-2 with TRBJ2-7, with 9 bases matching TRBD2. CDR3 size: 15 residues. Germline lookup yields CDR1 SGHTA and CDR2 FQGNSA. V trimming: 5 bases; J trimming: 3 bases; junction bases outside the gene matches: 8. The CDR3: CASSNSGGRLYEQYF. The CDR3 DNA reads TGTGCCAGCAGCAATAGCGGGGGCAGACTCTACGAGCAGTACTTC.

The rearrangement uses TRBV19 and TRBJ2-1; 16 bases match TRBD2. J was trimmed by 6 bases and V by 6 bases; bases with no gene match: 5. The CDR3 consists of 16 residues. The germline CDR1 and CDR2 sequences are LNHDA and SQIVND (reference sequence). The CDR3 here is CASSKGLAGGSNEQFF. The DNA of the CDR3 is TGTGCCAGTAGCAAGGGACTAGCGGGAGGGTCCAATGAGCAGTTCTTC.

In its sample, this clone was seen a few times. J is TRBJ1-1 and V is TRBV5-5; possibly TRBD1 for D (6 bases). The V gene lost 4 bases and the J gene lost 6 bases, with 13 bases spanning the gap. Per germline, CDR1 SGHKS and CDR2 YYEKEE (reference sequence). The CDR3 has 13 amino acids. The CDR3 loop is CASSKGGFAEAFF. CDR3 nucleotide sequence: TGTGCCAGCAGCAAAGGGGGTTTCGCTGAAGCTTTCTTT.

This clone was counted at least ten times. The V gene is TRBV16, the J gene TRBJ1-3; D gene ambiguous. Trimming pared 2 bases from V and 0 bases from J, leaving 5 bases between. CDR3 length: 14 residues. Germline-derived CDR1 and CDR2 are KGHSY and FQNENV. CDR3 sequence reads: CASSQLSSGNTIYF. CDR3 nucleotide sequence: TGTGCCAGCAGCCAACTAAGCTCTGGAAACACCATATATTTT.

The rearrangement uses TRBV7-2 and TRBJ2-5, with D perhaps TRBD1 (7 bases). There are 14 residues in the CDR3. The V end was cut by 5 bases, the J end by 4 bases, with 14 bases between. Germline V CDR1 and CDR2: SGHTA, FQGNSA. CDR3 sequence (DNA): TGTGCCAGCAGCCCTCGACAGGGAGGAGAGACCCAGTACTTC. Its protein is CASSPRQGGETQYF.

V usage is TRBV30 and J usage is TRBJ1-5; perhaps TRBD1 as D (5 bases). The V end was cut by 0 bases, the J end by 3 bases, with 12 bases between. CDR1 and CDR2 (germline): GTSNPN, SVGIG (reference sequence). The CDR3 runs to 15 residues. CDR3 in amino acids: CAWSVGTADNQPQHF. The CDR3, as DNA: TGTGCCTGGAGTGTTGGGACTGCCGACAATCAGCCCCAGCATTTT.

The rearrangement links TRBV7-9 to TRBJ1-2; D remains unclear. The length of the CDR3 is 13 residues. Germline V lookup: CDR1 SEHNR, CDR2 FQNEAQ (reference sequence). V was trimmed by 2 bases and J by 5 bases, leaving 9 bases between them. CDR3 residues: CASSLSGIYGYTF. The CDR3 coding sequence is TGTGCCAGCAGCTTAAGCGGCATATATGGCTACACCTTC.

The CDR3 spells CASTPDRPPMGTEAFF. The CDR3 bases are TGTGCCAGCACCCCCGACAGGCCGCCCATGGGCACTGAAGCTTTCTTT. The chain is built from TRBV2 and TRBJ1-1; D may be TRBD1 (6 bases). Germline loops: CDR1 SNHLY, CDR2 FYNNEI. There are 16 residues in the CDR3. Deletions cut 7 bases from V and 4 bases from J, with 22 bases between.

This chain connects TRBV7-3 to TRBJ1-6; a weak D match, TRBD1 (6 bases). Trimming left V 4 bases short and J 6 bases short, with 10 bases between. Looked up from germline, CDR1 is SGHTA and CDR2 is FQGTGA. The CDR3 is 14 amino acids. The CDR3 protein is CASSSTGTNSPLHF. In DNA, the CDR3 is TGTGCCAGCAGCTCGACAGGAACTAATTCACCCCTCCACTTT.

This clone turned up a few times. J is TRBJ1-2 and V is TRBV2; 9 bases are shared with TRBD1. The CDR3 has 17 amino acids. V dropped 6 bases and J dropped 0; count of bases not matched to a gene: 11. The germline gives CDR1 SNHLY, CDR2 FYNNEI. CDR3 region: CASRLTGTGITNYGYTF. The CDR3 DNA sequence: TGTGCCAGCAGACTTACCGGGACAGGGATTACTAACTATGGCTACACCTTC.

CDR3: CSVENWGTSVETQYF. The DNA for the CDR3 is TGCAGCGTTGAAAATTGGGGTACTAGCGTAGAGACCCAGTACTTC. The chain uses TRBV29-1 and TRBJ2-5; 7 bases match TRBD2. Unmatched junction bases numbered 10, after V lost 2 bases and J lost 4 bases. The CDR3 is made up of 15 amino acids. Germline CDR1 SQVTM, CDR2 ANQGSEA.

This clone was seen only once. The chain combines TRBV7-2 with TRBJ2-7; no firm D call. CDR1 and CDR2 from the germline V gene are SGHTA and FQGNSA. Trimming stripped 4 bases from V and 0 bases from J, with 19 bases between. The CDR3 extends over 17 amino acids. CDR3 protein: CASSSEKTPRSSYEQYF. CDR3 nucleotides: TGTGCCAGCAGCTCCGAAAAAACCCCGAGGAGCTCCTACGAGCAGTACTTC.